This T cell receptor beta chain emerged from a study of T cells after yellow fever vaccination. TCRdb re-analysed the 5' RACE reads in MiXCR, keeping a single row per CDR3 protein. Of just under 85,000 distinct CDR3 sequences listed, about 14% are singletons. Study-level points and caveats: Primary-vaccination clones mostly resurfaced post-booster (approximately 96% CD4, approximately 87% CD8). There was a small share of clonotypes that showed up in both the CD4 and CD8 compartments.

The sequence derives from a man younger than 35 who received the YFV17D yellow fever vaccine. The input for sequencing was CD8+ T cells not binding an NS4B(214-222) dextramer, sorted from PBMCs, taken less than 25 days after the first yellow fever vaccination.

The CDR3: CASSLIVGPSTDTQYF. CDR3 coding DNA: TGTGCCAGCAGCCTAATTGTGGGCCCAAGCACAGATACGCAGTATTTT. The rearrangement links TRBV7-8 to TRBJ2-3; D unresolved. Germline CDR1 is SGHVS and CDR2 is FQNEAQ. Between the trimmed V and J ends, which lost 5 bases and 0 bases, there was a span of 15 bases. There are 16 residues in the CDR3.